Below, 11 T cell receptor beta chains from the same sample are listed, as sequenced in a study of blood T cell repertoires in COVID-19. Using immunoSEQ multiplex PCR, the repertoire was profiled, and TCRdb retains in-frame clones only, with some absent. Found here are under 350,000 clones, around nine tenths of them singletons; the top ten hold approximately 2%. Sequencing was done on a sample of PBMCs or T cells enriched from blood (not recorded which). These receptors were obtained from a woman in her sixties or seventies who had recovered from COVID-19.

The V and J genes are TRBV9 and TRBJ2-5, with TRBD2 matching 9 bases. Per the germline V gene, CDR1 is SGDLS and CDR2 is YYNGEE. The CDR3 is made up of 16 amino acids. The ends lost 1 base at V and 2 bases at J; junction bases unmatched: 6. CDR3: CASSVMASGIQETQYF. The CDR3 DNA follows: TGTGCCAGCAGCGTAATGGCTAGCGGGATTCAAGAGACCCAGTACTTC. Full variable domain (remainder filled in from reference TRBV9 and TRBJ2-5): DSGVTQTPKHLITATGQRVTLRCSPRSGDLSVYWYQQSLDQGLQFLIQYYNGEERAKGNILERFSAQQFPDLHSELNLSSLELGDSALYFCASSVMASGIQETQYFGPGTRLLVL.

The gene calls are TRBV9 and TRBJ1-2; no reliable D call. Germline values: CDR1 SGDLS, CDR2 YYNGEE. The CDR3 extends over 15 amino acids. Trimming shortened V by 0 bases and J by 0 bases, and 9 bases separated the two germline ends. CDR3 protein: CASSVGGNTNYGYTF. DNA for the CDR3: TGTGCCAGCAGCGTAGGTGGCAATACTAACTATGGCTACACCTTC.

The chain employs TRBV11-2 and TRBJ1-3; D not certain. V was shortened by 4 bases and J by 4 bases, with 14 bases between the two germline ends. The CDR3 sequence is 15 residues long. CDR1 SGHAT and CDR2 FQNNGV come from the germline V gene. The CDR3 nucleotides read TGTGCCAGCAGCTATACTTGGGCTGCGGGAAACACCATATATTTT. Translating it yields CASSYTWAAGNTIYF.

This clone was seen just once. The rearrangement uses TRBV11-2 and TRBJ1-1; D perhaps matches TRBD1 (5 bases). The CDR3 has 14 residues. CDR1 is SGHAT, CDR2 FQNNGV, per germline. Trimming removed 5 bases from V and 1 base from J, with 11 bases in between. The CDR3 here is CASSPSRGNTEAFF. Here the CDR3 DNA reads TGTGCCAGCAGCCCGTCTAGGGGGAACACTGAAGCTTTCTTT.

The CDR3 region is CASSPLDRGGRSPLHF. DNA of the CDR3: TGTGCCAGCAGCCCGCTCGACAGGGGAGGTCGGTCACCCCTCCACTTT. The chain recombines TRBV3-1 (or the pseudogene TRBV3-2) with TRBJ1-6; 8 bases are a match to TRBD1. The V gene end was trimmed by 4 bases and the J gene end by 10 bases; junction bases not matched to a gene: 12. The CDR3 extends over 16 amino acids. From germline, CDR1 is LGHDT and CDR2 YNNKEL (reference sequence).

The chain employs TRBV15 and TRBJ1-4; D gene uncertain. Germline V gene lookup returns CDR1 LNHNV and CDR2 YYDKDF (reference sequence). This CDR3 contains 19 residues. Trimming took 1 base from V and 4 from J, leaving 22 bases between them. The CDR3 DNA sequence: TGTGCCACCAGCAGAGGGATCATCGGAGGAGGACGGCTTAATGAAAAACTGTTTTTT. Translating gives CATSRGIIGGGRLNEKLFF.

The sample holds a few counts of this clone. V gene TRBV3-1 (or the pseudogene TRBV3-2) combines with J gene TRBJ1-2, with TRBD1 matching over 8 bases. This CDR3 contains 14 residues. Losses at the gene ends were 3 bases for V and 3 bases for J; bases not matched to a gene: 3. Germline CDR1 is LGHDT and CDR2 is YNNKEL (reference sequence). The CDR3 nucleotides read TGTGCCAGCAGCCACCAGGGGGCTGACTATGGCTACACCTTC. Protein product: CASSHQGADYGYTF.

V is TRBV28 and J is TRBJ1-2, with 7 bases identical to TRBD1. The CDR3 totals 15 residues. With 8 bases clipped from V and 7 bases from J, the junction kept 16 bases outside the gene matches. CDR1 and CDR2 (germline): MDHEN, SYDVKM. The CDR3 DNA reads TGTGCCAGCGGAATCTTTAACAGGGGAAGTAGTGGCTACACCTTC. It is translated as CASGIFNRGSSGYTF.

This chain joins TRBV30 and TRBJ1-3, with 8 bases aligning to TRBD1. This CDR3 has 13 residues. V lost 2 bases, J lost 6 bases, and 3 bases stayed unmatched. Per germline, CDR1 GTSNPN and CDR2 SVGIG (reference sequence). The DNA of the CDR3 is TGTGCCTGGAGTCTGGGACAGGAAAACACCATATATTTT. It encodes CAWSLGQENTIYF. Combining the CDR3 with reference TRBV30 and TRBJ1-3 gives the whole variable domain SQTIHQWPATLVQPVGSPLSLECTVEGTSNPNLYWYRQAAGRGLQLLFYSVGIGQISSEVPQNLSASRPQDRQFILSSKKLLLSDSGFYLCAWSLGQENTIYFGEGSWLTVV.

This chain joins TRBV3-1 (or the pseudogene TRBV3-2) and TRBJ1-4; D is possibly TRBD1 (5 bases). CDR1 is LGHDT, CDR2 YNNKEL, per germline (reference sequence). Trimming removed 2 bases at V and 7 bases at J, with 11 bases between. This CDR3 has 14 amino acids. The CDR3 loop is CASSQNGGSEKLFF. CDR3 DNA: TGTGCCAGCAGCCAAAACGGGGGGTCTGAAAAACTGTTTTTT.

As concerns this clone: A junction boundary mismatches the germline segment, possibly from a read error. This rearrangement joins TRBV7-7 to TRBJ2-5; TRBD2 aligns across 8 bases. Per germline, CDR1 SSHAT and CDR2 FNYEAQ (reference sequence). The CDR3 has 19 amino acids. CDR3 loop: CASSRSLFLGGRSQETQYF. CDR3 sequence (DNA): TGTGCTAGCAGCCGATCGCTCTTTCTCGGCGGGAGGAGCCAAGAGACCCAGTACTTC.